These 29 T cell receptor beta chains were sequenced from one sample in a study of T cells after yellow fever vaccination (dated 2019 in TCRdb). The library was obtained by 5' RACE. Instrument used: Illumina HiSeq 2500. Clones were called with MiXCR by TCRdb after fastp trimmed the public reads at Q25, and only in-frame beta chains were retained. When rows share a CDR3 protein, they turn into one entry using the most common DNA and genes. Across this sample there are around 68,000 distinct CDR3 sequences, with around 7% seen only once. The ten biggest clones cover 25% to 35% of the sample. The treatment or condition label, read with the paper, signifies: live attenuated yellow fever vaccine strain. Here the sequenced sample was CD8+ T cells sorted from PBMCs, taken around 10 days after the first yellow fever vaccination. These receptors came from a man younger than 35 who received the YFV17D yellow fever vaccine.

Ten or more counts support this clonotype. The chain is built from TRBV7-2 and TRBJ1-5; 7 bases match TRBD1. With V trimmed by 4 bases and J by 4 bases, 4 bases remained unmatched. The CDR3 extends over 14 amino acids. Germline CDR1 and CDR2: SGHTA and FQGNSA. CDR3 sequence (DNA): TGTGCCAGCAGCTCGGGACAGATGAATCAGCCCCAGCATTTT. Residues: CASSSGQMNQPQHF.

This chain links TRBV28 with TRBJ1-3; unclear D gene. V shed 4 bases and J shed 2 bases, with 6 bases lying between them. Germline assignment: CDR1 MDHEN and CDR2 SYDVKM. This CDR3 contains 13 residues. CDR3 sequence: CASSSGAGNTIYF. Written as DNA, the CDR3 is TGTGCCAGCAGTTCGGGAGCTGGAAACACCATATATTTT. Filled out from reference TRBV28 and TRBJ1-3, the complete variable domain reads DVKVTQSSRYLVKRTGEKVFLECVQDMDHENMFWYRQDPGLGLRLIYFSYDVKMKEKGDIPEGYSVSREKKERFSLILESASTNQTSMYLCASSSGAGNTIYFGEGSWLTVV.

The chain recombines TRBV7-9 with TRBJ2-2; either TRBD1 or TRBD2 may supply D (6 bases each). Germline CDR1 is SEHNR and CDR2 is FQNEAQ (reference sequence). V was trimmed by 5 bases and J by 6 bases, leaving 10 bases between them. CDR3 size: 13 residues. CDR3 in amino acids: CASSRGTPGELFF. The CDR3 coding sequence is TGTGCCAGCAGCCGGGGGACACCCGGGGAGCTGTTTTTT.

This clonotype was picked up many times. The chain combines TRBV5-5 with TRBJ2-7, with D unresolved. Germline CDR1 is SGHKS and CDR2 is YYEKEE (reference sequence). The ends were cut back, 4 bases at V and 5 bases at J, with 19 bases in the middle. This CDR3 has 15 amino acids. The CDR3 here is CASSLDLRGFDEQYF. CDR3 sequence (DNA): TGTGCCAGCAGCCTAGACCTTCGTGGGTTCGACGAGCAGTACTTC.

The chain is built from TRBV12-3 or TRBV12-4 and TRBJ2-3; 15 nucleotides align to TRBD2. The CDR3 length is 18 residues. The V and J ends lost 4 bases and 0 bases, in that order; junction bases with no gene match: 5. The CDR3 DNA follows: TGTGCCAGCAGTTGGGGACTAGCGGGGGGCCTGAGCACAGATACGCAGTATTTT. This codes for CASSWGLAGGLSTDTQYF.

This clonotype has a count of ten or more. V gene TRBV12-3 or TRBV12-4 combines with J gene TRBJ2-7, with 10 bases aligning to TRBD1. Germline trimming cut 6 bases from V and 4 bases from J; bases unmatched to any gene: 9. The CDR3 covers 15 residues. In DNA form, the CDR3 reads TGTGCCAGCAGGACGGGACAGGGGCTCCCATACGAGCAGTACGTC. Translation gives CASRTGQGLPYEQYV.

In this sample, this clonotype turned up many times. The chain joins TRBV5-6 to TRBJ2-1, with D unresolved. Deletions cut 0 bases from V and 5 bases from J, with 9 bases between. CDR1 is SGHDT and CDR2 is YYEEEE in the germline V gene. The CDR3 totals 14 residues. This CDR3 reads CASSLVDPNNEQFF. The CDR3 region has the DNA TGTGCCAGCAGCTTGGTGGACCCAAACAATGAGCAGTTCTTC.

Many counts were recorded for this clonotype. This sequence joins TRBV12-3 or TRBV12-4 and TRBJ2-3; the match to TRBD2 covers 12 bases. V was clipped by 2 bases and J by 2 bases; unmatched bases: 5. CDR3 length: 17 amino acids. The CDR3 DNA is TGTGCCAGCAGTTTACCCCGACTAGCGGGAGACACAGATACGCAGTATTTT. It translates to CASSLPRLAGDTDTQYF.

Only a few counts were recorded for this clonotype. The V and J genes are TRBV20-1 and TRBJ2-1; 11 nucleotides line up with TRBD2. This CDR3 spans 16 amino acids. Losses at the gene ends were 3 bases for V and 3 bases for J; bases not matched to a gene: 7. Germline V gene data show CDR1 as DFQATT and CDR2 as SNEGSKA (reference sequence). The chain's CDR3 is CSASSLAGGRYNEQFF. In nucleotides, the CDR3 is TGCAGTGCTAGTTCCCTAGCGGGGGGCCGCTACAATGAGCAGTTCTTC.

This rearrangement joins TRBV7-2 to TRBJ2-1; D assignment may be TRBD1 or TRBD2 (6 bases each). The V gene's germline CDR1 is SGHTA and CDR2 FQGNSA. CDR3 length: 18 amino acids. V lost 5 bases, J lost 0 bases, and 20 bases lay in between. The CDR3: CASSISWRGAASYNEQFF. The CDR3 DNA follows: TGTGCCAGCAGCATTAGCTGGAGGGGGGCGGCCTCCTACAATGAGCAGTTCTTC.

The sample holds many counts of this clonotype. V usage is TRBV7-3 and J usage is TRBJ2-3; 11 bases fit TRBD2. The CDR3 loop spans 15 amino acids. The germline V gene encodes CDR1 SGHTA and CDR2 FQGTGA. The trim removed 7 bases at V and 6 bases at J, leaving 9 bases unmatched. CDR3 region: CASTSIAGGKDTQYF. The DNA for the CDR3 is TGTGCCAGCACCTCTATAGCGGGGGGGAAGGATACGCAGTATTTT.

This clonotype was picked up a small number of times. The chain employs TRBV7-3 and TRBJ2-1; D unresolved. The length of the CDR3 is 12 residues. With 3 bases removed from V and 7 bases from J, the gap between germline ends came to 7 bases. CDR1 is SGHTA and CDR2 is FQGTGA in the germline V gene. CDR3 sequence (DNA): TGTGCCAGCAGCTTTGACGGGAATGAGCAGTTCTTC. The encoded protein is CASSFDGNEQFF.

This clonotype was seen at least ten times. The rearrangement joins TRBV4-1 to TRBJ2-7; 7 bases match TRBD1. Germline CDR1 reads MGHRA; CDR2 reads YSYEKL. The CDR3 has 16 residues. After removal of 0 bases from V and 5 bases from J, the junction contained 10 bases not matched to a gene. The DNA of the CDR3 is TGCGCCAGCAGCCAAGAATACAGGGGCGGTGCCCACGAGCAGTACTTC. Translated, it gives CASSQEYRGGAHEQYF.

This clonotype was picked up many times. This chain joins TRBV6-5 and TRBJ2-1; D assignment may be TRBD1 or TRBD2 (5 bases each). V was clipped by 2 bases and J by 0 bases, with 14 bases between them. The CDR3 is made up of 17 amino acids. Per germline, CDR1 MNHEY and CDR2 SVGAGI. CDR3 coding DNA: TGTGCCAGCAGTTACCCGGGACCGACAGACTCCTACAATGAGCAGTTCTTC. Translation: CASSYPGPTDSYNEQFF.

This clonotype turned up a few times. The gene calls are TRBV12-5 and TRBJ2-7; 7 positions match TRBD1. J was trimmed by 1 base and V by 2 bases; bases with no gene match: 8. The CDR3 sequence is 16 residues long. Germline values: CDR1 LGHNT, CDR2 FRNRAP. The CDR3 DNA is TGTGCTAGTGGTTTGAGTCCCGGGACAGCTTCCTACGAGCAGTACGTC. This translates into CASGLSPGTASYEQYV.

This clonotype was recorded many times. A junction boundary mismatches the germline segment, possibly from a read error. The CDR3 spells CASTRQGEGSNQPQHF. CDR3 coding DNA: TGTGCTAGCACCCGACAGGGGGAAGGTAGCAATCAGCCCCAGCATTTT. This chain joins TRBV7-2 and TRBJ1-5, with 9 nucleotides matching TRBD1. The CDR3 length is 16 residues. Per germline, CDR1 SGHTA and CDR2 FQGNSA.

This clonotype has a count of ten or more. This sequence joins TRBV6-1 and TRBJ2-3; 9 bases match TRBD1. V trimming: 5 bases; J trimming: 4 bases; junction bases outside the gene matches: 10. The CDR3 totals 16 residues. The germline CDR1 and CDR2 sequences are MNHNS and SASEGT. The CDR3 protein is CASSSAAGTGSDTQYF. CDR3 sequence (DNA): TGTGCCAGCAGTAGCGCTGCCGGGACAGGGTCAGATACGCAGTATTTT.

This clonotype was seen a few times. The chain links TRBV3-1 to TRBJ2-1, with 7 bases matching TRBD2. J lost 0 bases, V lost 0 bases, and 5 bases had no gene match. Germline V gene sequence: CDR1 LGHDT, CDR2 YNNKEL (reference sequence). The CDR3 length is 17 residues. In nucleotides, the CDR3 is TGTGCCAGCAGCCAAGATCTTGGACTAGTCTCCTACAATGAGCAGTTCTTC. Translation: CASSQDLGLVSYNEQFF.

This clonotype was counted a few times. The rearrangement links TRBV5-5 to TRBJ2-5, with 8 bases matching TRBD2. This CDR3 has 16 amino acids. V was pared by 4 bases and J by 9 bases, with 17 bases of the junction left unmatched. Per the germline V gene, CDR1 is SGHKS and CDR2 is YYEKEE (reference sequence). CDR3 bases: TGTGCCAGCAGCCGGAGGATCGGGGGGGCCTTTATAGCCCAGTACTTC. It is translated as CASSRRIGGAFIAQYF.

CDR3 region: CASSLESGNTEAFF. The DNA for the CDR3 is TGTGCCAGCAGCTTAGAGTCGGGCAACACTGAAGCTTTCTTT. V gene TRBV7-2 combines with J gene TRBJ1-1, with no clear D. Trimming took off 1 base at V and 2 bases at J, with 8 bases between the two ends. This CDR3 spans 14 amino acids. Germline-derived CDR1 and CDR2 are SGHTA and FQGNSA.

The CDR3 DNA sequence: TGTGCCAGCAGTTTATTTCGGACTTTCTCCTACAATGAGCAGTTCTTC. Protein: CASSLFRTFSYNEQFF. This sequence joins TRBV27 and TRBJ2-1, with D perhaps matching TRBD2 (5 bases). There are 16 residues in the CDR3. The ends were cut back, 1 base at V and 0 bases at J, with 10 bases in the middle. The germline CDR1 and CDR2 sequences are MNHEY and SMNVEV (reference sequence).

This clonotype was seen more than once but under ten times. V gene TRBV3-1 combines with J gene TRBJ1-4; no definite D call. This CDR3 has 14 residues. Germline V lookup: CDR1 LGHDT, CDR2 YNNKEL (reference sequence). With 1 base removed from V and 10 bases from J, the gap between germline ends came to 13 bases. CDR3 amino acids: CASSQGVELGKLFF. The CDR3 bases are TGTGCCAGCAGCCAAGGGGTCGAGCTGGGAAAACTGTTTTTT.

This clonotype was observed a handful of times. The V gene is TRBV9, the J gene TRBJ1-1, with D possibly being TRBD1 (5 bases). V lost 4 bases to trimming and J lost 0 bases, with 25 bases between them. In germline, CDR1 is SGDLS, CDR2 YYNGEE. The CDR3 covers 19 residues. CDR3 protein: CASSSGGREGVDMNTEAFF. The DNA for the CDR3 is TGTGCCAGCAGCTCAGGCGGCAGGGAGGGAGTGGACATGAACACTGAAGCTTTCTTT.

This clonotype has at least ten counts. DNA of the CDR3: TGCAGCACCCCTGGCGAGGGGAAACTGTTTTTT. Translating gives CSTPGEGKLFF. V and J are TRBV29-1 and TRBJ1-4; D possibly corresponds to TRBD1 (5 bases). Between the trimmed V and J ends, which lost 8 bases and 11 bases, there was a span of 15 bases. Germline loops: CDR1 SQVTM, CDR2 ANQGSEA. The CDR3 contains 11 residues.

This clonotype has a count of ten or more. The rearrangement links TRBV29-1 to TRBJ1-1; D gene uncertain. CDR1 SQVTM and CDR2 ANQGSEA come from the germline V gene. V was cut by 0 bases and J by 1 base, with 6 bases left in between. The CDR3 contains 13 residues. The CDR3, as DNA: TGCAGCGTTGAAGAGGTAGGGAACACTGAAGCTTTCTTT. Translation: CSVEEVGNTEAFF.

This clonotype was observed at least ten times. CDR3 DNA: TGTGCCATCAGAGTAGGGGAGAATGAGCAGTTCTTC. Its translation: CAIRVGENEQFF. The V and J genes are TRBV10-3 and TRBJ2-1; the D call may be TRBD1 or TRBD2 (5 bases each). V lost 6 bases and J lost 7, with 10 bases in between. The CDR3 contains 12 residues. From germline, CDR1 is ENHRY and CDR2 SYGVKD.

This clonotype was observed at least ten times. V is TRBV4-1 and J is TRBJ2-7; 7 bases are a match to TRBD1. J lost 3 bases, V lost 3 bases, and 2 bases had no gene match. Germline V gene lookup returns CDR1 MGHRA and CDR2 YSYEKL. This CDR3 has 13 residues. The CDR3 nucleotides are TGCGCCAGCAGCCAGTACAGGGGCTACGAGCAGTACTTC. This sequence encodes CASSQYRGYEQYF.

In this sample, this clonotype turned up a few times. As DNA, the CDR3 is TGCGCCAGCAGCCCCAGCGGGGGGGGCGCCGGGGAGCTGTTTTTT. Residues: CASSPSGGGAGELFF. The V and J genes are TRBV4-1 and TRBJ2-2; 10 bases are a match to TRBD2. The CDR3 runs to 15 residues. V dropped 4 bases and J dropped 6; count of bases not matched to a gene: 5. Germline V gene sequence: CDR1 MGHRA, CDR2 YSYEKL.

This clonotype was recorded at least ten times. J is TRBJ2-1 and V is TRBV5-6; the D is unclear. Trimming left V 0 bases short and J 14 bases short, with 12 bases between. Germline CDR1 SGHDT, CDR2 YYEEEE. The CDR3 has 12 residues. The CDR3 sequence is CASSLGFGFKFF. In DNA, the CDR3 is TGTGCCAGCAGCTTGGGTTTCGGTTTTAAGTTCTTC.